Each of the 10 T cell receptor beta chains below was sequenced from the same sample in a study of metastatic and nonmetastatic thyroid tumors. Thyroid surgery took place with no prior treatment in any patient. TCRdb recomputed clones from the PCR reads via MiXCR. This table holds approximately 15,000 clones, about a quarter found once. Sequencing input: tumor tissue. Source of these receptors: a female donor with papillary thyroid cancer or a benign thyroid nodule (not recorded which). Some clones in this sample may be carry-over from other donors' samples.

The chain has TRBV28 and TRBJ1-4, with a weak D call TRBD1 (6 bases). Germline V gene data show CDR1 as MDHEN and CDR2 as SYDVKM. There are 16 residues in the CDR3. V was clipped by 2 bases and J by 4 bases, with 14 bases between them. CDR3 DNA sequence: TGTGCCAGCAGTTTAGGGTTGGGGGGGCTTAATGAAAAACTGTTTTTT. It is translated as CASSLGLGGLNEKLFF.

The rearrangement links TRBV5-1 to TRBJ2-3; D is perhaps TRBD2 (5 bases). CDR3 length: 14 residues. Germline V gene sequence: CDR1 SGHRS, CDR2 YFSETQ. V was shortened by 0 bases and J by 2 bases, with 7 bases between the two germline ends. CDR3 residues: CASSLGGDTDTQYF. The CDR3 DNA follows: TGCGCCAGCAGCTTGGGGGGAGACACAGATACGCAGTATTTT.

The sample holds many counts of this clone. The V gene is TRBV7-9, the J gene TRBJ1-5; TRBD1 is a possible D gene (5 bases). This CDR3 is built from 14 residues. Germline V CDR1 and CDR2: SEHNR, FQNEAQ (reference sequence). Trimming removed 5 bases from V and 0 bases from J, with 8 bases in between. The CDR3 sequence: CASSLTDSNQPQHF. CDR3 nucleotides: TGTGCCAGCAGCCTGACAGATAGCAATCAGCCCCAGCATTTT. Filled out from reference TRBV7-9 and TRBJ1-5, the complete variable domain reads DTGVSQNPRHKITKRGQNVTFRCDPISEHNRLYWYRQTLGQGPEFLTYFQNEAQLEKSRLLSDRFSAERPKGSFSTLEIQRTEQGDSAMYLCASSLTDSNQPQHFGDGTRLSIL.

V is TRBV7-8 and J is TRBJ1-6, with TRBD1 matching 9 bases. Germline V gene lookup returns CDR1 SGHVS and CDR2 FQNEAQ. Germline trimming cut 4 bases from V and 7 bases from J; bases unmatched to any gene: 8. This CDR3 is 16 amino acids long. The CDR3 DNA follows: TGTGCCAGCAGCTACCACGTCGACAGGGGGAATTCACCCCTCCACTTT. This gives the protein CASSYHVDRGNSPLHF. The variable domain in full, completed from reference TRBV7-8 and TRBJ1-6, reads GAGVSQSPRYKVAKRGQDVALRCDPISGHVSLFWYQQALGQGPEFLTYFQNEAQLDKSGLPSDRFFAERPEGSVSTLKIQRTQQEDSAVYLCASSYHVDRGNSPLHFGNGTRLTVT.

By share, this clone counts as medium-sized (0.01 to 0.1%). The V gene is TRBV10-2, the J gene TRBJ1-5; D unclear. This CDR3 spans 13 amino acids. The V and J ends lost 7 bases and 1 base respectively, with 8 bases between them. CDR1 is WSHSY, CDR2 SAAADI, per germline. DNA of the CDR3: TGCGCCAGCACCGCAGGAAGCAATCAGCCCCAGCATTTT. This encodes CASTAGSNQPQHF.

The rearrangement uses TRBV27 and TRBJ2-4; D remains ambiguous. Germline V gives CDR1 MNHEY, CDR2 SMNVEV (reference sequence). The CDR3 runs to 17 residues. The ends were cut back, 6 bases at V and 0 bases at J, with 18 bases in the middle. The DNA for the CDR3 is TGTGCCAGCAGCCCCTGGGTCTGGGTGGGAGCCAAAAACATTCAGTACTTC. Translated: CASSPWVWVGAKNIQYF.

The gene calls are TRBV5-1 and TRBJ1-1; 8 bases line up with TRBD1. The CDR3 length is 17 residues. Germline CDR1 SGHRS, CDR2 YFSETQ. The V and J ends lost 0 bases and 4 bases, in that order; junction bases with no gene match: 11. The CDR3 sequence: CASSLEPTGALSTEAFF. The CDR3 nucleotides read TGCGCCAGCAGCTTGGAGCCGACAGGGGCGCTGAGCACTGAAGCTTTCTTT.

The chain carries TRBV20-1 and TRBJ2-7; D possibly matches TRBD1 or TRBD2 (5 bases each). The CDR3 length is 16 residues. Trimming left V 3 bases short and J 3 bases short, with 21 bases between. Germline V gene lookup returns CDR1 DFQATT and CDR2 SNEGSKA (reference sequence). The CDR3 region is CSASSPQAGDLYEQYF. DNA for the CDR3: TGCAGTGCTAGTTCACCCCAGGCCGGGGACCTCTACGAGCAGTACTTC.

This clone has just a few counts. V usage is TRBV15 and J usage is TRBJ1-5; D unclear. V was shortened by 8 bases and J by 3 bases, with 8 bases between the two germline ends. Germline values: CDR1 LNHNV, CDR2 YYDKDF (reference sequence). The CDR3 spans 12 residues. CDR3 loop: CATGGVNQPQHF. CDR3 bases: TGTGCCACCGGCGGAGTCAATCAGCCCCAGCATTTT.

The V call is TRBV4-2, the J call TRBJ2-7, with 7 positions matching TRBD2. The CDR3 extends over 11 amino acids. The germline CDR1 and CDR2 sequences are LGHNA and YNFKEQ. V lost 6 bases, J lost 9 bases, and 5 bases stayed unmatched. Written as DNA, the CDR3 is TGTGCCAGCAGTTTAGGGGAGGGGCAGTACTTC. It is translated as CASSLGEGQYF.